This T cell receptor beta chain was found in a study of blood T cell repertoires in COVID-19. On the study more broadly: The United States, Italy and Spain provided the acute and convalescent COVID-19 samples. Sample material is recorded as cDNA or gDNA derived from T cells, B-cell-depleted T cells, or PBMCs.

In the source study's methods: Reference gene primer amplification gave estimated nucleated cell counts. Assay used: immunoSEQ multiplex PCR; TCRdb lists only in-frame clones, some missing. Clonal size and the V and J genes are those of that table, whereas D and trimming came from the DNA. There are about 150,000 clones in the sample; over 80% occur only once, and less than 3.5% lies in the top ten. Details on this clone: Additional DNA sequences in this sample encode the identical CDR3.

The V gene's germline CDR1 is SGHRS and CDR2 YFSETQ. Trimming stripped 0 bases from V and 4 bases from J, with 7 bases between. The CDR3 loop spans 13 amino acids. The specimen sequenced was peripheral blood. The chain uses TRBV5-1 and TRBJ1-2; no definite D call. The clonotype comes from a woman aged 55-70 years with acute or convalescent COVID-19. CDR3 amino acids: CASSLDRSYGYTF. In DNA, the CDR3 is TGCGCCAGCAGCTTGGACCGCAGCTATGGCTACACCTTC.